The sample holds many counts of the clone carrying this T cell receptor beta chain. Antigen unknown. This entry is derived from a study of molecular identifiers for immune sequencing clone quantification. This CDR3 has 13 residues. Trimming took off 3 bases at V and 4 bases at J, with 13 bases between the two ends. Germline V gives CDR1 DFQATT, CDR2 SNEGSKA (reference sequence). In TCRdb, the PCR reads were re-called with MiXCR into one record per CDR3 protein. This table has about 54,000 distinct CDR3 sequences, about 25% appearing once. Study results and limitations: Over 97% of CMV-specific effector molecules, but under 1% of naive ones, were in clones above 20 copies. Single-cell amounts of spiked Jurkat TCR RNA were reportedly detectable among about a million naive cells.

Libraries used 20,000 to 1,000,000 sorted naive CD8 T cells and 10%, 30% or 50% RNA input. Sequenced material: naive CD8+ T cells from blood, with Jurkat cell RNA spiked in. The subset was: FACS-sorted CD8+CD4-CCR7+CD45RA+ naive T cells. The receptor was derived from a human donor in good health. Some libraries in this study had Jurkat cell RNA spiked in. V gene TRBV20-1 combines with J gene TRBJ2-7; the D gene is possibly TRBD2 (5 bases). The CDR3 DNA follows: TGCAGTGCTAGCTCCGGGGATGGGTACGAGCAGTACTTC. Translating it yields CSASSGDGYEQYF.